The 24 T cell receptor beta chains presented below share a single source sample, sequenced in a study of T cells in Graves' hyperthyroidism and ophthalmopathy. Regions amplified from RNA transcripts were the TCR beta CDR3 regions. The HTBI primer set was used in a first-round RT-PCR of the TCR CDR3. TCRdb itself ran the multiplex PCR reads through MiXCR, one entry per CDR3 protein. In the table there are approximately 400,000 distinct CDR3 sequences, roughly an eighth of which are singletons. Sequencing input: blood. The source is a man aged 50 or older with Graves' ophthalmopathy.

This clonotype turned up a few times. The chain recombines TRBV19 with TRBJ1-1, with 9 bases fitting TRBD1. Germline lookup yields CDR1 LNHDA and CDR2 SQIVND (reference sequence). V lost 1 base and J lost 4; bases outside the gene matches: 4. There are 15 residues in the CDR3. The CDR3 is CASSIAGQGFTEAFF. The DNA of the CDR3 is TGTGCCAGTAGTATAGCGGGACAGGGCTTCACTGAAGCTTTCTTT.

This clonotype was counted many times. The V gene is TRBV5-1, the J gene TRBJ2-5; no clear D gene. The V and J ends lost 0 bases and 2 bases respectively, with 11 bases between them. The CDR3 totals 15 residues. From germline, CDR1 is SGHRS and CDR2 YFSETQ. For the CDR3, the DNA is TGCGCCAGCAGCTTGGGTCGTGGCCAACAAGAGACCCAGTACTTC. Amino acid sequence: CASSLGRGQQETQYF.

Many counts were recorded for this clonotype. The rearrangement joins TRBV2 to TRBJ2-5, with 10 bases aligning to TRBD2. The CDR3 sequence is 12 residues long. Germline V gene data show CDR1 as SNHLY and CDR2 as FYNNEI. V was pared by 9 bases and J by 3 bases, with 1 base of the junction left unmatched. The CDR3 bases are TGTGCCAGGGGACTAGCGAAAGAGACCCAGTACTTC. This codes for CARGLAKETQYF. Filled out from reference TRBV2 and TRBJ2-5, the complete variable domain reads EPEVTQTPSHQVTQMGQEVILRCVPISNHLYFYWYRQILGQKVEFLVSFYNNEISEKSEIFDDQFSVERPDGSNFTLKIRSTKLEDSAMYFCARGLAKETQYFGPGTRLLVL.

This clonotype was counted between two and nine times. The chain recombines TRBV7-6 with TRBJ1-4; no clear D gene. The germline V gene has CDR1 SGHVS and CDR2 FNYEAQ. This CDR3 contains 16 residues. Trimming took 1 base from V and 3 from J, leaving 12 bases between them. The CDR3 loop is CASSLEGLGANEKLFF. The CDR3, as DNA: TGTGCCAGCAGCTTAGAGGGCCTGGGAGCTAATGAAAAACTGTTTTTT.

This clonotype was picked up many times. The rearrangement uses TRBV20-1 and TRBJ2-7; 8 nucleotides agree with TRBD2. The trim removed 6 bases at V and 3 bases at J, leaving 16 bases unmatched. The CDR3 totals 16 residues. CDR1 is DFQATT and CDR2 is SNEGSKA in the germline V gene (reference sequence). In DNA, the CDR3 is TGCAGTGCGAGGACTAGCACCTCCACTTCACTCTACGAGCAGTACTTC. Its translation is CSARTSTSTSLYEQYF.

In its sample, this clonotype was seen a few times. The genes are TRBV12-3 or TRBV12-4 and TRBJ2-4; 7 nucleotides align to TRBD2. The V segment lost 8 bases and the J segment 0 bases; nucleotides outside the gene matches: 22. The CDR3 is made up of 20 amino acids. CDR3 protein: CASGTTEVSPLLLAKNIQYF. Here the CDR3 DNA reads TGTGCCAGCGGGACTACGGAGGTCTCTCCCCTGTTACTAGCCAAAAACATTCAGTACTTC.

The chain has TRBV29-1 and TRBJ2-6, with no clear D. V was cut by 7 bases and J by 4 bases, with 8 bases left in between. The germline V gene encodes CDR1 SQVTM and CDR2 ANQGSEA. The CDR3 extends over 12 amino acids. The CDR3 is CSASGGANVLTF. The CDR3 bases are TGCAGCGCCTCTGGGGGGGCCAACGTCCTGACTTTC.

This clonotype appeared a few times. A much bigger clone sits one base away, suggesting this may be a read error. This rearrangement joins TRBV3-1 to TRBJ2-7; D is unresolved. Germline CDR1 and CDR2: LGHDT and YNNKEL (reference sequence). The CDR3 contains 15 residues. The CDR3 nucleotides are TGTGCCAGCAGCCAAGCCGAGACCCGGACCTACGGGCAGTACTTC. Residues: CASSQAETRTYGQYF.

This chain links TRBV15 with TRBJ2-6, with no clear D. This CDR3 spans 18 amino acids. Germline CDR1 reads LNHNV; CDR2 reads YYDKDF (reference sequence). Trimming took off 5 bases at V and 1 base at J, with 18 bases between the two ends. CDR3 DNA: TGTGCCACCAGCCCATCCCCGGGCAGAGCTTCTGGGGCCAACGTCCTGACTTTC. Translation: CATSPSPGRASGANVLTF.

Written as DNA, the CDR3 is TGTGCCAGCAGTTTGGAGGGATCAATGTACGAGCAGTACTTC. This encodes CASSLEGSMYEQYF. This chain uses TRBV28 with TRBJ2-7, with D possibly TRBD2 on 6 matching bases. There are 14 residues in the CDR3. The germline V and J ends were trimmed by 3 bases and 4 bases, with 13 bases remaining between them. The V gene's germline CDR1 is MDHEN and CDR2 SYDVKM.

V gene TRBV6-4 combines with J gene TRBJ2-1; the match to TRBD2 covers 13 bases. Losses at the gene ends were 0 bases for V and 6 bases for J; bases not matched to a gene: 8. CDR3 length equals 18 residues. The germline V gene encodes CDR1 MRHNA and CDR2 SNTAGT. The CDR3 region has the DNA TGTGCCAGCAGTGACTCTCCCCCTGGACTAGCGGGAGCCAATGAGCAGTTCTTC. Translated, it gives CASSDSPPGLAGANEQFF.

This clonotype was seen a handful of times. The J gene is TRBJ2-6, the V gene TRBV9; D uncertain. V was trimmed by 3 bases and J by 3 bases, leaving 16 bases between them. Germline V lookup: CDR1 SGDLS, CDR2 YYNGEE. CDR3 length: 17 residues. In nucleotides, the CDR3 is TGTGCCAGCAGCGACCCCATCGTGGGCGGTGGGGCCAACGTCCTGACTTTC. It encodes CASSDPIVGGGANVLTF.

This clonotype was seen only a few times. This chain connects TRBV11-2 to TRBJ2-7, with 7 bases aligning to TRBD1. This CDR3 spans 15 amino acids. The ends lost 5 bases at V and 0 bases at J; junction bases unmatched: 7. From germline, CDR1 is SGHAT and CDR2 FQNNGV. CDR3 region: CASSPRPGGSYEQYF. CDR3 sequence (DNA): TGTGCCAGCAGCCCTCGACCAGGGGGCTCCTACGAGCAGTACTTC. The full variable domain, with the rest looked up from reference TRBV11-2 and TRBJ2-7, is EAGVAQSPRYKIIEKRQSVAFWCNPISGHATLYWYQQILGQGPKLLIQFQNNGVVDDSQLPKDRFSAERLKGVDSTLKIQPAKLEDSAVYLCASSPRPGGSYEQYFGPGTRLTVT.

This clonotype showed up just a few times. The rearrangement joins TRBV29-1 to TRBJ2-7, with TRBD2 as a possible D gene (6 bases). V was cut by 0 bases and J by 1 base, with 13 bases left in between. The CDR3 contains 15 residues. Germline values: CDR1 SQVTM, CDR2 ANQGSEA. CDR3 region: CSVEDEVGGSYEQYF. CDR3 nucleotides: TGCAGCGTTGAAGACGAAGTGGGGGGATCCTACGAGCAGTACTTC.

This clonotype has a count of ten or more. One junction end does not reproduce the germline sequence, and a read error may be involved. The gene calls are TRBV7-8 and TRBJ1-4, with 9 nucleotides matching TRBD1. The CDR3 covers 14 residues. The germline CDR1 and CDR2 sequences are SGHVS and FQNEAQ. This CDR3 is CASSLDRGYEKLFF. CDR3 sequence (DNA): TGTGCCAGCAGTTTAGACAGGGGGTATGAAAAACTGTTTTTT.

This clonotype was recorded a few times. The rearrangement links TRBV6-1 to TRBJ1-1, with 8 nucleotides matching TRBD1. The trim removed 6 bases at V and 0 bases at J, leaving 3 bases unmatched. The CDR3 has 14 residues. Germline V gene lookup returns CDR1 MNHNS and CDR2 SASEGT. CDR3 in amino acids: CASRVTGVNTEAFF. Written as DNA, the CDR3 is TGTGCCAGCAGAGTGACAGGGGTGAACACTGAAGCTTTCTTT.

The V call is TRBV20-1, the J call TRBJ2-3; 15 bases agree with TRBD2. Germline trimming cut 5 bases from V and 2 bases from J; bases unmatched to any gene: 8. Germline loops: CDR1 DFQATT, CDR2 SNEGSKA (reference sequence). The CDR3 covers 17 residues. CDR3 sequence reads: CSAYGLAGGPFTDTQYF. The DNA for the CDR3 is TGCAGTGCTTATGGACTAGCGGGAGGGCCTTTCACAGATACGCAGTATTTT.

This clonotype was counted between two and nine times. The V and J genes are TRBV5-4 and TRBJ2-5; perhaps TRBD2 as D (7 bases). Trimming removed 4 bases from V and 4 bases from J, with 17 bases in between. CDR3 size: 15 residues. Germline V gene lookup returns CDR1 SGHNT and CDR2 YYREEE (reference sequence). The CDR3 sequence: CASSRGAASGETQYF. The DNA for the CDR3 is TGTGCCAGCAGCCGGGGGGCGGCTAGCGGAGAGACCCAGTACTTC.

This clonotype was seen at least ten times. V usage is TRBV7-8 and J usage is TRBJ2-1; 7 bases are shared with TRBD1. The CDR3 sequence is 13 residues long. Germline trimming cut 5 bases from V and 6 bases from J; bases unmatched to any gene: 4. Germline CDR1 SGHVS, CDR2 FQNEAQ. As DNA, the CDR3 is TGTGCCAGCAGCATTGACAGGGCCAATGAGCAGTTCTTC. The encoded protein is CASSIDRANEQFF.

The sample holds many counts of this clonotype. V gene TRBV5-5 combines with J gene TRBJ2-3; D gene ambiguous. This CDR3 is 13 amino acids long. Per germline, CDR1 SGHKS and CDR2 YYEKEE (reference sequence). Trimming left V 4 bases short and J 3 bases short, with 9 bases between. The CDR3 is CASSIYKTDTQYF. The CDR3 region has the DNA TGTGCCAGCAGCATCTACAAGACAGATACGCAGTATTTT. Variable domain in full (rest from reference TRBV5-5 and TRBJ2-3): DAGVTQSPTHLIKTRGQQVTLRCSPISGHKSVSWYQQVLGQGPQFIFQYYEKEERGRGNFPDRFSARQFPNYSSELNVNALLLGDSALYLCASSIYKTDTQYFGPGTRLTVL.

The rearrangement uses TRBV11-2 and TRBJ2-1; TRBD1 matches 7 bases. The CDR3 extends over 15 amino acids. Germline CDR1 reads SGHAT; CDR2 reads FQNNGV. V dropped 5 bases and J dropped 0; count of bases not matched to a gene: 4. CDR3 nucleotides: TGTGCCAGCAGCAAGACAGGGAGCTCCTACAATGAGCAGTTCTTC. This gives the protein CASSKTGSSYNEQFF.

The chain links TRBV6-1 to TRBJ1-2; D is unclear. Germline assignment: CDR1 MNHNS and CDR2 SASEGT. Trimming removed 6 bases at V and 3 bases at J, with 17 bases between. The CDR3 totals 15 residues. The CDR3 sequence: CASREVAGAYYGYTF. CDR3 DNA sequence: TGTGCCAGCAGGGAGGTTGCGGGAGCATACTATGGCTACACCTTC.

This clonotype was detected many times. This chain joins TRBV5-1 and TRBJ1-1; no clear D. V lost 3 bases to trimming and J lost 0 bases, with 12 bases between them. Per germline, CDR1 SGHRS and CDR2 YFSETQ. The CDR3 runs 15 residues. CDR3 region: CASSSQVLMNTEAFF. CDR3 sequence (DNA): TGCGCCAGCAGCTCACAAGTACTTATGAACACTGAAGCTTTCTTT.

The CDR3 sequence: CASSLTPAGTEAFF. DNA for the CDR3: TGCGCCAGCAGCCTGACACCGGCAGGGACTGAAGCTTTCTTT. The V gene is TRBV5-1, the J gene TRBJ1-1; tentatively, D is TRBD1 (5 bases). This CDR3 is built from 14 residues. Germline-derived CDR1 and CDR2 are SGHRS and YFSETQ. The V end lost 4 bases, the J end lost 5 bases, and 15 bases lay between the germline ends.